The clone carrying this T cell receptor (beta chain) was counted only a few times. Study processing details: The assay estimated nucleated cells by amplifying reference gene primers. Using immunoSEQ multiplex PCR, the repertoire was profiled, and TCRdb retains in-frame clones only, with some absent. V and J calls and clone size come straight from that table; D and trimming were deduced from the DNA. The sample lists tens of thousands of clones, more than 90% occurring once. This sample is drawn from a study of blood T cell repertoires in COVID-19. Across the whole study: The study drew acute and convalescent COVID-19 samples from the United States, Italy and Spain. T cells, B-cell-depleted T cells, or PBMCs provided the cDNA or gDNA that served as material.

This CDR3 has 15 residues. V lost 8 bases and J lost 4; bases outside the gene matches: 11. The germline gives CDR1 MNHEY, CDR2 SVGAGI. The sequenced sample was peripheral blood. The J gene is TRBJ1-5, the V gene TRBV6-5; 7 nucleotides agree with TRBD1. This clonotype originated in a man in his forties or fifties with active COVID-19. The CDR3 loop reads CASDRLLQGNQPQHF. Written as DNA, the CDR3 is TGTGCCAGCGACCGACTTTTACAGGGGAATCAGCCCCAGCATTTT.